This T cell receptor beta chain came from a study of T cells in Graves' hyperthyroidism and ophthalmopathy. The TCR beta CDR3 regions underwent amplification using RNA transcripts as the source. The HTBI primer set drove a first-round RT-PCR of the TCR CDR3. TCRdb reprocessed the multiplex PCR reads via MiXCR and lists one record per CDR3 protein. This table has about 250,000 distinct CDR3 sequences, approximately 25% appearing once. This clonotype came up a few times. In making diagnoses, clinical symptoms, serum thyroxine and TRAb, thyroid ultrasound and orbital computed tomography were all used. The PBMCs were taken from more than 8 ml of fresh peripheral blood. The TCR was taken from a woman aged 40 to 50 with Graves' ophthalmopathy. Sequencing was performed on blood.

Here the CDR3 DNA reads TGTGCCAGTAGTATCGAAGGATTCTACGAGCAGTACTTC. Encoded protein: CASSIEGFYEQYF. The V and J genes are TRBV19 and TRBJ2-7; unclear D gene. The CDR3 is made up of 13 amino acids. Trimming left V 3 bases short and J 3 bases short, with 9 bases between. Germline CDR1 reads LNHDA; CDR2 reads SQIVND (reference sequence).